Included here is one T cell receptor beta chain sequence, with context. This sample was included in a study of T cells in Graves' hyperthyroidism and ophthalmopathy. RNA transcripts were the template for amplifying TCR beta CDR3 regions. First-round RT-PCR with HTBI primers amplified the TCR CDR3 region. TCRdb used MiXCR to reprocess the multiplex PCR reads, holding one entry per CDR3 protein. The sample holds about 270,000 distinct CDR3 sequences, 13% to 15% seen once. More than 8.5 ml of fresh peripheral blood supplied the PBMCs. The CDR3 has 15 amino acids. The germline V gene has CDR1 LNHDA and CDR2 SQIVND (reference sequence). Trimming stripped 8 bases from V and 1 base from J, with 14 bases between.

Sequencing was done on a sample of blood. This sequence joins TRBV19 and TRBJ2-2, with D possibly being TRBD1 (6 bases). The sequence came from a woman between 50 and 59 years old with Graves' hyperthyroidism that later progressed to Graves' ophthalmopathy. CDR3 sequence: CASRPNRENTGELFF. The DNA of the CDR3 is TGTGCCAGTCGGCCCAACAGGGAGAACACCGGGGAGCTGTTTTTT. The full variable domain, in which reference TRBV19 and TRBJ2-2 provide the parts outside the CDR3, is DGGITQSPKYLFRKEGQNVTLSCEQNLNHDAMYWYRQDPGQGLRLIYYSQIVNDFQKGDIAEGYSVSREKKESFPLTVTSAQKNPTAFYLCASRPNRENTGELFFGEGSRLTVL.